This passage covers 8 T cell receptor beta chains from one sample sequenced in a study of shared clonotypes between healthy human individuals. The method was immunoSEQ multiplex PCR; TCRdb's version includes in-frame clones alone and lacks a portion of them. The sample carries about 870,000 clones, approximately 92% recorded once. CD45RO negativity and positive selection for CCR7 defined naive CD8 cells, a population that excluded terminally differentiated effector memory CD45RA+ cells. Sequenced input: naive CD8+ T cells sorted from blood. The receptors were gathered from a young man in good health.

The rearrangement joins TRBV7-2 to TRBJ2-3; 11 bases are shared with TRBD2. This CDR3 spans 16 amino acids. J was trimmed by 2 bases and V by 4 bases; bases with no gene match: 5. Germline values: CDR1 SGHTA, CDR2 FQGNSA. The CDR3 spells CASSSGTSGFTDTQYF. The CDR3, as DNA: TGTGCCAGCAGCTCCGGGACTAGCGGATTCACAGATACGCAGTATTTT.

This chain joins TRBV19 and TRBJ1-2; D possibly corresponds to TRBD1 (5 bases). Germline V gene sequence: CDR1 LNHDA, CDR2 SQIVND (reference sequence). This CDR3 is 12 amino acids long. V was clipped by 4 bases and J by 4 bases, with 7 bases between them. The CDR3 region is CASSTDSYGYTF. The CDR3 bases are TGTGCCAGTAGTACCGACAGCTATGGCTACACCTTC.

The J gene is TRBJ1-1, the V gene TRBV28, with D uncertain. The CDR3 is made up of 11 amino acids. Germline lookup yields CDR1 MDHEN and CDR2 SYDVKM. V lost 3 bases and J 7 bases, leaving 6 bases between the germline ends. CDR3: CASSFQVEAFF. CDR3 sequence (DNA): TGTGCCAGCAGTTTCCAGGTTGAAGCTTTCTTT.

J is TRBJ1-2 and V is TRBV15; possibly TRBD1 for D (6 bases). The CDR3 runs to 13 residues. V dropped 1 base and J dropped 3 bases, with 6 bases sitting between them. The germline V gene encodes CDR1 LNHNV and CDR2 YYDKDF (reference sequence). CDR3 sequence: CATSRGQDYGYTF. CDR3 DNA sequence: TGTGCCACCAGCAGAGGACAGGACTATGGCTACACCTTC.

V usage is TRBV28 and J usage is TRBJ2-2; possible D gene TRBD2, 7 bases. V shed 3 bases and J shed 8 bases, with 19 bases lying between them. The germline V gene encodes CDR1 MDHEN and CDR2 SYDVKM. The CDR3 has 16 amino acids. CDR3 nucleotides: TGTGCCAGCAGTTTTTTAACGGGGAGGGGGTCAGGGGAGCTGTTTTTT. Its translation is CASSFLTGRGSGELFF.

CDR3 in DNA: TGTGCCAGCAGCTTAACCCTCGGATTTAGCACAGATACGCAGTATTTT. Protein: CASSLTLGFSTDTQYF. The chain combines TRBV7-9 with TRBJ2-3; no clear D. Germline V CDR1 and CDR2: SEHNR, FQNEAQ (reference sequence). CDR3 length equals 16 residues. The V end was cut by 2 bases, the J end by 0 bases, with 12 bases between.

The CDR3 spells CASSSHRGSGTEAFF. DNA for the CDR3: TGTGCCAGCAGCTCGCACAGGGGAAGTGGCACTGAAGCTTTCTTT. The V gene is TRBV7-9, the J gene TRBJ1-1; 7 bases match TRBD1. Germline trimming cut 4 bases from V and 4 bases from J; bases unmatched to any gene: 9. The V gene's germline CDR1 is SEHNR and CDR2 FQNEAQ (reference sequence). CDR3 length equals 15 residues. Full variable domain (outside the CDR3, taken from reference TRBV7-9 and TRBJ1-1): DTGVSQNPRHKITKRGQNVTFRCDPISEHNRLYWYRQTLGQGPEFLTYFQNEAQLEKSRLLSDRFSAERPKGSFSTLEIQRTEQGDSAMYLCASSSHRGSGTEAFFGQGTRLTVV.

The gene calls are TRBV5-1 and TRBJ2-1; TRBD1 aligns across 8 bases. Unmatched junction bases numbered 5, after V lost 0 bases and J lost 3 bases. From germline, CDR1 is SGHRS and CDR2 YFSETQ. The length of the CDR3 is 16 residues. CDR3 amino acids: CASSLGSGGNYNEQFF. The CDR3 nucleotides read TGCGCCAGCAGCTTGGGTTCAGGGGGCAACTACAATGAGCAGTTCTTC.